The entry below gives a single T cell receptor beta chain sequence along with its context. The target antigen is unknown. This entry comes from a study of shared clonotypes between healthy human individuals. General study findings and limits: Exclusively blood specimens were collected; tissue repertoires likely differ.

TCRdb keeps only in-frame clones here, not all; method: immunoSEQ multiplex PCR. Among approximately 500,000 clones, 90% to 96% were seen once, and the ten largest hold approximately 0.06%. The V and J ends lost 5 bases and 0 bases respectively, with 11 bases between them. Germline lookup yields CDR1 SGHNT and CDR2 YYREEE (reference sequence). The CDR3 contains 14 residues. The sample consisted of naive CD4+ T cells sorted from blood. Subset given: CD45RA+ positively selected. The rearrangement joins TRBV5-4 to TRBJ1-1; D uncertain. The sequence was obtained from a woman aged 25 to 39 in good health. CDR3 amino acids: CASRGIGVNTEAFF. As DNA, the CDR3 is TGTGCCAGCAGAGGAATAGGTGTGAACACTGAAGCTTTCTTT.